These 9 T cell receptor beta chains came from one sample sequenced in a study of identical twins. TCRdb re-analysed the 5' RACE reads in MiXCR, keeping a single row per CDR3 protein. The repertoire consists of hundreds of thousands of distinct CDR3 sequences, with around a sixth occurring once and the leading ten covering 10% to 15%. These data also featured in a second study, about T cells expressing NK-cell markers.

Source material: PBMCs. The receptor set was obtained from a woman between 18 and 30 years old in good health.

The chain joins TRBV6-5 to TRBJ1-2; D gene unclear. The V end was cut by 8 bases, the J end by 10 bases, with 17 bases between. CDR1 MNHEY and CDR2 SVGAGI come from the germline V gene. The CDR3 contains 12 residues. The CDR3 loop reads CASRTLEGDYTF. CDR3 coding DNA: TGTGCCAGCCGCACACTGGAAGGAGACTACACCTTC.

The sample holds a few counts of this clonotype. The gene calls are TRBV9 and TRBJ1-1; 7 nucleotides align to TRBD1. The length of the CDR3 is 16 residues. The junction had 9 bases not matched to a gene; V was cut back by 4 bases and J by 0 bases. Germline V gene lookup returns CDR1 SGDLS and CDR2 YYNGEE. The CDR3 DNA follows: TGTGCCAGCAGCCCCCCCGACAGGGTCCTGAACACTGAAGCTTTCTTT. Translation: CASSPPDRVLNTEAFF.

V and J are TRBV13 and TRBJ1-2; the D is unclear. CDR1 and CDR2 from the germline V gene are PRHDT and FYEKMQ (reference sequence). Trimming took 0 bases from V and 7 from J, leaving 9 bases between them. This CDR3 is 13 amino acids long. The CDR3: CASSLGLAGGYTF. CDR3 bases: TGTGCCAGCAGCTTAGGCCTGGCCGGTGGCTACACCTTC.

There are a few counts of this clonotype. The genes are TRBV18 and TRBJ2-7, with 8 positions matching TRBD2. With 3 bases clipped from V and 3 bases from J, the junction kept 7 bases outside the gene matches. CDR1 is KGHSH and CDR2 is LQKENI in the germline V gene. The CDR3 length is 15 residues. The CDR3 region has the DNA TGTGCCAGCTCACCCGGGAGGGACCGATACTACGAGCAGTACTTC. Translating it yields CASSPGRDRYYEQYF.

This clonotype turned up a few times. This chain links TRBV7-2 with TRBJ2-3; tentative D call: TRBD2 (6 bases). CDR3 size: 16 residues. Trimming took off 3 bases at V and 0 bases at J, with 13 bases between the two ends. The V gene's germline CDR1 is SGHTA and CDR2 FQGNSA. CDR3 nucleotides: TGTGCCAGCAGCTTCACTAGCTTCTCTAGCACAGATACGCAGTATTTT. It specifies CASSFTSFSSTDTQYF. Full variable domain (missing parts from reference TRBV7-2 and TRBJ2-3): GAGVSQSPSNKVTEKGKDVELRCDPISGHTALYWYRQSLGQGLEFLIYFQGNSAPDKSGLPSDRFSAERTGGSVSTLTIQRTQQEDSAVYLCASSFTSFSSTDTQYFGPGTRLTVL.

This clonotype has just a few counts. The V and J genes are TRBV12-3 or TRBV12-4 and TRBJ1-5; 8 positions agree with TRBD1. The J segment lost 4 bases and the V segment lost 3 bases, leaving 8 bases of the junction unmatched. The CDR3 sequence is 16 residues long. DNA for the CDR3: TGTGCCAGCAGTTTGTTAACCGGGACAGGTAATCAGCCCCAGCATTTT. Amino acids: CASSLLTGTGNQPQHF.

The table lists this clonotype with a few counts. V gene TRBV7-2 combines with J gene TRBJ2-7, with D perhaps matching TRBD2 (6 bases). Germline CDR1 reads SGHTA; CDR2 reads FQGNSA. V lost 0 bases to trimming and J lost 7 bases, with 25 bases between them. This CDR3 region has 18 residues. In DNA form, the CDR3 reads TGTGCCAGCAGCTTAGCAAGTCGTGCGGGGATGTTGTCTAGGGAGCAGTACTTC. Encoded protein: CASSLASRAGMLSREQYF. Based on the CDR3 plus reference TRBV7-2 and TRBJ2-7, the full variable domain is GAGVSQSPSNKVTEKGKDVELRCDPISGHTALYWYRQSLGQGLEFLIYFQGNSAPDKSGLPSDRFSAERTGGSVSTLTIQRTQQEDSAVYLCASSLASRAGMLSREQYFGPGTRLTVT.

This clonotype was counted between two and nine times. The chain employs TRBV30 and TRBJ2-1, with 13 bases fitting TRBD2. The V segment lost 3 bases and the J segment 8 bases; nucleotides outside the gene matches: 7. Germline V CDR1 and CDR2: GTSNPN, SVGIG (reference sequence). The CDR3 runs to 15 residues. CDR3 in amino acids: CAWRTSGRWGDEQFF. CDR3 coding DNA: TGTGCCTGGAGGACTAGCGGGAGGTGGGGCGATGAGCAGTTCTTC.

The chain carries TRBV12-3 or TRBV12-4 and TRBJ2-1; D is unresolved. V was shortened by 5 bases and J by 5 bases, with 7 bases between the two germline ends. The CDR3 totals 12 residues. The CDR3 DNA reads TGTGCCAGCAGTCTCAACAACAATGAGCAGTTCTTC. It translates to CASSLNNNEQFF.